The 27 T cell receptor beta chains below all came from one sample that was sequenced in a study of human T cells and chemical hapten exposure. TCRdb recomputed calls from the RACE reads with MiXCR, one row per CDR3 protein. The sample shows about 140,000 distinct CDR3 sequences, approximately 12% of them seen only once. As to time point: patch test 2, 6 weeks after DPC sensitization. This sample's treatment: therapeutic diphenylcyclopropenone sensitization with weekly scalp DPC. Sequenced material: whole blood, taken in connection with sensitization to the hapten diphenylcyclopropenone (DPC). These receptor sequences come from a woman in her forties or fifties with alopecia areata. Some clones in this sample may be carry-over from other donors' samples.

This chain links TRBV20-1 with TRBJ1-5, with D perhaps matching TRBD1 (5 bases). Trimming took 6 bases from V and 14 from J, leaving 17 bases between them. There are 11 residues in the CDR3. Germline V gives CDR1 DFQATT, CDR2 SNEGSKA (reference sequence). This CDR3 is CSAPFVGAKHF. In DNA, the CDR3 is TGCAGTGCCCCCTTCGTCGGGGCCAAGCATTTT.

This clonotype came up many times. DNA for the CDR3: TGTGCCATCTCGCGGGAGCTCTACGAGCAGTACTTC. Protein product: CAISRELYEQYF. V gene TRBV10-3 combines with J gene TRBJ2-7; 7 bases map to TRBD2. This CDR3 has 12 amino acids. V lost 8 bases, J lost 3 bases, and 4 bases stayed unmatched. Germline CDR1 and CDR2: ENHRY and SYGVKD.

The CDR3 reads CASSFGVGTIYF. DNA of the CDR3: TGTGCCAGCAGTTTTGGAGTGGGCACCATATATTTT. This chain uses TRBV28 with TRBJ1-3, with unresolved D. The germline V gene encodes CDR1 MDHEN and CDR2 SYDVKM. CDR3 length: 12 residues. Trimming left V 3 bases short and J 9 bases short, with 9 bases between.

V gene TRBV29-1 combines with J gene TRBJ1-5, with D hard to call. Germline CDR1 and CDR2: SQVTM and ANQGSEA. The CDR3 length is 12 residues. V lost 5 bases and J lost 1, with 6 bases in between. Here the CDR3 reads CSVSGSNQPQHF. In DNA form, the CDR3 reads TGCAGCGTTTCAGGAAGCAATCAGCCCCAGCATTTT.

In its sample, this clonotype was seen many times. This rearrangement joins TRBV6-6 to TRBJ2-2; D call uncertain. V was trimmed by 4 bases and J by 1 base, leaving 10 bases between them. The CDR3 has 15 amino acids. Germline loops: CDR1 MNHNY, CDR2 SVGAGI (reference sequence). The CDR3 is CASSSWTGNTGELFF. The CDR3 DNA sequence: TGTGCCAGCAGTTCCTGGACCGGGAACACCGGGGAGCTGTTTTTT.

The table lists this clonotype with many counts. The chain recombines TRBV7-2 with TRBJ2-5, with a weak D call TRBD1 (5 bases). The CDR3 length is 16 residues. The V end lost 0 bases, the J end lost 2 bases, and 13 bases lay between the germline ends. The germline V gene has CDR1 SGHTA and CDR2 FQGNSA. The DNA of the CDR3 is TGTGCCAGCAGCTTAGCGCTCGACAGCCGTCAAGAGACCCAGTACTTC. Translated, it gives CASSLALDSRQETQYF.

The chain has TRBV3-1 and TRBJ1-5; maybe TRBD1 (5 bases). The CDR3 covers 17 residues. Trimming removed 0 bases from V and 8 bases from J, with 20 bases in between. Germline V gene data show CDR1 as LGHDT and CDR2 as YNNKEL (reference sequence). The CDR3 DNA follows: TGTGCCAGCAGCCAAGATGGGGCAGGGAGGCCCGGGGAGCCCCAGCATTTT. As protein: CASSQDGAGRPGEPQHF. The full variable domain, completed using reference TRBV3-1 and TRBJ1-5, is DTAVSQTPKYLVTQMGNDKSIKCEQNLGHDTMYWYKQDSKKFLKIMFSYNNKELIINETVPNRFSPKSPDKAHLNLHINSLELGDSAVYFCASSQDGAGRPGEPQHFGDGTRLSIL.

This clonotype was picked up many times. This chain connects TRBV27 to TRBJ1-2; the D gene is possibly TRBD1 (5 bases). The germline gives CDR1 MNHEY, CDR2 SMNVEV (reference sequence). Trimming pared 2 bases from V and 1 base from J, leaving 11 bases between. CDR3 length: 15 residues. Here the CDR3 reads CASSLGSQGNYGYTF. The CDR3 DNA is TGTGCCAGCAGTTTAGGTTCGCAGGGTAACTATGGCTACACCTTC.

This clonotype was seen more than once but under ten times. The chain has TRBV12-3 or TRBV12-4 and TRBJ1-6, with TRBD1 as a possible D gene (5 bases). Trimming took 1 base from V and 7 from J, leaving 11 bases between them. The CDR3 is 15 residues long. In DNA, the CDR3 is TGTGCCAGCAGTTTAGTAGGGACCGCCAATTCACCCCTCCACTTT. This encodes CASSLVGTANSPLHF.

This clonotype occurred many times. The gene calls are TRBV20-1 and TRBJ2-1; 10 bases align to TRBD2. Germline CDR1 DFQATT, CDR2 SNEGSKA (reference sequence). Losses at the gene ends were 2 bases for V and 3 bases for J; bases not matched to a gene: 7. CDR3 size: 16 residues. DNA of the CDR3: TGCAGTGCTAGACCACTAGCGGGAAATTTCTACAATGAGCAGTTCTTC. Residues: CSARPLAGNFYNEQFF.

This rearrangement joins TRBV29-1 to TRBJ1-1; the D gene is possibly TRBD1 (6 bases). The germline gives CDR1 SQVTM, CDR2 ANQGSEA. V gave up 4 bases and J gave up 1 base, with 10 bases separating them. The CDR3 has 13 amino acids. CDR3 in DNA: TGCAGCGTTGGACAGGCGACGAACACTGAAGCTTTCTTT. Translating it yields CSVGQATNTEAFF.

The count of this clonotype is one. A much larger clone sits a single nucleotide away, making a read error possible. V is TRBV20-1 and J is TRBJ2-7; D may be TRBD2 (6 bases). The CDR3 contains 11 residues. The germline CDR1 and CDR2 sequences are DFQATT and SNEGSKA (reference sequence). The CDR3 DNA sequence: TGCAGAACTGGAGGGAAGGACGAGCAGTACTTC. Translation gives CRTGGKDEQYF.

This clonotype was seen many times. The J gene is TRBJ1-1, the V gene TRBV20-1; D possibly corresponds to TRBD1 (5 bases). CDR1 is DFQATT, CDR2 SNEGSKA, per germline (reference sequence). The CDR3 is made up of 13 amino acids. The germline V and J ends were trimmed by 5 bases and 4 bases, with 14 bases remaining between them. The CDR3 DNA reads TGCAGTGCTGACGAGGGGAGTGGCACTGAAGCTTTCTTT. Its protein is CSADEGSGTEAFF.

This clonotype was picked up many times. The CDR3 nucleotides read TGTGCCAGCAGTTACTCGATGCCGGGAGCTGAGACCCAGTACTTC. Its protein product is CASSYSMPGAETQYF. V and J are TRBV6-5 and TRBJ2-5, with a tentative D call TRBD2 (6 bases). There are 15 residues in the CDR3. Trimming took 0 bases from V and 5 from J, leaving 13 bases between them. CDR1 MNHEY and CDR2 SVGAGI come from the germline V gene.

The CDR3 sequence is CASSPRTSSGEQYF. CDR3 in DNA: TGCGCCAGCAGCCCTAGGACTAGCTCGGGCGAGCAGTACTTC. V and J are TRBV4-3 and TRBJ2-7; 8 bases align to TRBD2. The germline CDR1 and CDR2 sequences are LGHNA and YSLEER. The CDR3 runs 14 residues. V lost 4 bases and J lost 6; bases outside the gene matches: 8.

In this sample, this clonotype turned up many times. V is TRBV19 and J is TRBJ2-7; 12 bases map to TRBD2. This CDR3 contains 15 residues. V shed 4 bases and J 3 bases; nucleotides not matched to a gene: 4. Germline loops: CDR1 LNHDA, CDR2 SQIVND (reference sequence). CDR3 DNA sequence: TGTGCCAGTAGTACCACTAGCGGGAGGCTCTACGAGCAGTACTTC. Residues: CASSTTSGRLYEQYF.

This clonotype was observed a few times. The chain links TRBV29-1 to TRBJ2-1, with 10 bases aligning to TRBD2. There are 15 residues in the CDR3. CDR1 and CDR2 from the germline V gene are SQVTM and ANQGSEA. V gave up 5 bases and J gave up 11 bases; unmatched junction bases: 15. Here the CDR3 reads CSVWVSASGSFKQFF. The CDR3 DNA reads TGCAGCGTTTGGGTGTCGGCTAGCGGGAGCTTTAAGCAGTTCTTC.

At least ten counts were recorded for this clonotype. This chain uses TRBV4-2 with TRBJ1-2, with D perhaps matching TRBD1 (6 bases). This CDR3 has 16 residues. Trimming cost V 2 bases and J 7 bases, with 20 bases left between them. Germline V gives CDR1 LGHNA, CDR2 YNFKEQ. CDR3 in amino acids: CASSQMRTAGMGGYTF. The CDR3 DNA is TGTGCCAGCAGCCAAATGAGGACAGCCGGAATGGGTGGCTACACCTTC.

The sample holds a few counts of this clonotype. This sequence joins TRBV6-6 and TRBJ1-1; 10 bases map to TRBD1. The CDR3 sequence is 17 residues long. The V gene end was trimmed by 5 bases and the J gene end by 4 bases; junction bases not matched to a gene: 13. Germline lookup yields CDR1 MNHNY and CDR2 SVGAGI (reference sequence). The CDR3 here is CASSGQGQGFRGTEAFF. The CDR3 DNA reads TGTGCCAGCAGTGGACAGGGACAGGGGTTCCGCGGCACTGAAGCTTTCTTT.

This clonotype occurred a few times. This chain connects TRBV28 to TRBJ1-1; no clear D gene. Trimming took off 6 bases at V and 4 bases at J, with 9 bases between the two ends. The CDR3 is 12 residues long. Germline lookup yields CDR1 MDHEN and CDR2 SYDVKM. This CDR3 is CASRPAGTEAFF. CDR3 coding DNA: TGTGCCAGCAGACCCGCGGGCACTGAAGCTTTCTTT.

The chain uses TRBV3-1 and TRBJ2-7; a weak D match, TRBD2 (6 bases). Looked up from germline, CDR1 is LGHDT and CDR2 is YNNKEL (reference sequence). Trimming left V 4 bases short and J 1 base short, with 11 bases between. The CDR3 has 14 amino acids. CDR3 region: CASSRRDWSYEQYF. DNA of the CDR3: TGTGCCAGCAGCCGCCGGGACTGGTCCTACGAGCAGTACTTC.

This clonotype occurred many times. The V gene is TRBV2, the J gene TRBJ2-1; 12 nucleotides line up with TRBD2. Per germline, CDR1 SNHLY and CDR2 FYNNEI. Losses at the gene ends were 6 bases for V and 10 bases for J; bases not matched to a gene: 10. This CDR3 region has 15 residues. CDR3: CASSFTSGRLEEQFF. The DNA of the CDR3 is TGTGCCAGCAGCTTTACTAGCGGGAGGTTGGAAGAGCAGTTCTTC.

The sample holds many counts of this clonotype. The chain is built from TRBV30 and TRBJ1-1; D is unresolved. There are 14 residues in the CDR3. Germline CDR1 and CDR2: GTSNPN and SVGIG (reference sequence). The V end lost 3 bases, the J end lost 7 bases, and 18 bases lay between the germline ends. The CDR3 sequence is CAWRAPGQFHEAFF. The DNA for the CDR3 is TGTGCCTGGAGGGCTCCGGGTCAGTTTCATGAAGCTTTCTTT.

This clonotype occurred many times. The rearrangement uses TRBV11-1 and TRBJ1-2; 7 nucleotides agree with TRBD1. Germline trimming cut 5 bases from V and 2 bases from J; bases unmatched to any gene: 5. Germline V lookup: CDR1 SGHAT, CDR2 FQDESV (reference sequence). The CDR3 is 14 residues long. Written as DNA, the CDR3 is TGTGCCAGCAGCCCCGGGACAGCGAACTATGGCTACACCTTC. Translating gives CASSPGTANYGYTF. Full variable domain (missing parts from reference TRBV11-1 and TRBJ1-2): EAEVAQSPRYKITEKSQAVAFWCDPISGHATLYWYRQILGQGPELLVQFQDESVVDDSQLPKDRFSAERLKGVDSTLKIQPAELGDSAMYLCASSPGTANYGYTFGSGTRLTVV.

This clonotype was recorded many times. The chain has TRBV20-1 and TRBJ1-2; D gene unclear. Germline CDR1 is DFQATT and CDR2 is SNEGSKA (reference sequence). CDR3 length: 12 amino acids. Trimming took 6 bases from V and 12 from J, leaving 20 bases between them. The CDR3 is CSAKGNLDFDTF. As DNA, the CDR3 is TGCAGTGCAAAGGGTAACTTGGACTTTGACACCTTC.

The chain recombines TRBV3-1 with TRBJ2-1; D not certain. The CDR3 length is 13 residues. Trimming removed 1 base at V and 6 bases at J, with 7 bases between. Germline V lookup: CDR1 LGHDT, CDR2 YNNKEL (reference sequence). CDR3 residues: CASSQVIVNEQFF. CDR3 nucleotide sequence: TGTGCCAGCAGCCAAGTTATTGTCAATGAGCAGTTCTTC.

This clonotype was detected a few times. V is TRBV9 and J is TRBJ2-1; D is uncertain. This CDR3 comprises 16 residues. Looked up from germline, CDR1 is SGDLS and CDR2 is YYNGEE. Trimming shortened V by 3 bases and J by 2 bases, and 15 bases separated the two germline ends. DNA of the CDR3: TGTGCCAGCAGCGCCACCCAGCTTGGCCCCTACAATGAGCAGTTCTTC. As protein: CASSATQLGPYNEQFF.